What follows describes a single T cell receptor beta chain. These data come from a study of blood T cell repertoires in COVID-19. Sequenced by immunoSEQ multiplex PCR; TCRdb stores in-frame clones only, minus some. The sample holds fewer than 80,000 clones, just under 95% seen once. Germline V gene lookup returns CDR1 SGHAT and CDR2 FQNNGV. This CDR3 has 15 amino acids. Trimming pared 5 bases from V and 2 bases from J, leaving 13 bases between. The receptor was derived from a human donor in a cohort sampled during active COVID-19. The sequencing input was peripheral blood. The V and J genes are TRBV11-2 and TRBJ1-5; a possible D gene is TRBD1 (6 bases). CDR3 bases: TGTGCCAGCAGCCTTTCGGGGGGCCGCAATCAGCCCCAGCATTTT. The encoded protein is CASSLSGGRNQPQHF.